A selection of T cell receptor beta chains follows, all from one sample in a study of T-cell memory formation after mild COVID-19. TCRdb fed the 5' RACE reads into MiXCR, producing one record per CDR3 protein. The sample shows 560,000 or so distinct CDR3 sequences, roughly 17% of them seen only once. The sample comprised PBMCs or a T cell subset sorted from them (not recorded which). These receptors all come from an adult woman who had mild COVID-19 (a few samples of this study predate the infection). Cell type and time point are not known. The CDR3 runs from the conserved cysteine through the conserved F or W. The order of the fields is D gene, CDR3 length, J gene, V gene, clone size, CDR3 protein, CDR3 DNA. D genes are given only for firm matches. Clone size, where shown, is once, few, many, or a class for clones that have expanded.

d_call: TRBD2; cdr3_length: 15; j_call: TRBJ2-1; v_call: TRBV20-1; clone_size: few; cdr3_aa: CSARDVRLAGGEQFF; cdr3_nt: TGCAGTGCTAGAGATGTACGGCTAGCGGGAGGGGAGCAGTTCTTC
d_call: .; cdr3_length: 15; j_call: TRBJ2-5; v_call: TRBV5-1; clone_size: few; cdr3_aa: CASSQTRGLQETQYF; cdr3_nt: TGCGCCAGCAGTCAAACTAGAGGGCTCCAAGAGACCCAGTACTTC
d_call: TRBD1; cdr3_length: 14; j_call: TRBJ2-3; v_call: TRBV24-1; clone_size: few; cdr3_aa: CATGPGQITDTQYF; cdr3_nt: TGTGCCACGGGACCGGGACAGATAACAGATACGCAGTATTTT
d_call: .; cdr3_length: 13; j_call: TRBJ2-7; v_call: TRBV27; clone_size: few; cdr3_aa: CASSYQSSYEQYF; cdr3_nt: TGTGCCAGCAGTTATCAGAGCTCCTACGAGCAGTACTTC
d_call: TRBD2; cdr3_length: 14; j_call: TRBJ2-5; v_call: TRBV5-1; clone_size: .; cdr3_aa: CASRSLAAQETQYF; cdr3_nt: TGCGCCAGCCGATCACTAGCGGCCCAAGAGACCCAGTACTTC
d_call: .; cdr3_length: 12; j_call: TRBJ2-7; v_call: TRBV20-1; clone_size: few; cdr3_aa: CSARSAAYEQYF; cdr3_nt: TGCAGTGCTAGATCGGCGGCCTACGAGCAGTACTTC
d_call: .; cdr3_length: 15; j_call: TRBJ2-5; v_call: TRBV2; clone_size: .; cdr3_aa: CASSALLTSGETQYF; cdr3_nt: TGTGCCAGCAGTGCACTACTGACCTCGGGGGAGACCCAGTACTTC
d_call: .; cdr3_length: 14; j_call: TRBJ2-2; v_call: TRBV7-2; clone_size: .; cdr3_aa: CASSLGRFTGELFF; cdr3_nt: TGTGCCAGCAGCTTAGGGAGGTTCACCGGGGAGCTGTTTTTT
d_call: TRBD2; cdr3_length: 18; j_call: TRBJ2-3; v_call: TRBV7-2; clone_size: few; cdr3_aa: CASSLAGGRHQYTDTQYF; cdr3_nt: TGTGCCAGCAGCTTAGCGGGGGGGAGGCATCAATACACAGATACGCAGTATTTT
d_call: .; cdr3_length: 15; j_call: TRBJ2-6; v_call: TRBV20-1; clone_size: .; cdr3_aa: CSARDGFSGANVLTF; cdr3_nt: TGCAGTGCTAGAGATGGCTTCTCTGGGGCCAACGTCCTGACTTTC
d_call: .; cdr3_length: 15; j_call: TRBJ1-5; v_call: TRBV12-3/TRBV12-4; clone_size: .; cdr3_aa: CTSSLDPTANQPQHF; cdr3_nt: TGTACCAGCAGTTTAGACCCCACAGCGAATCAGCCCCAGCATTTT
d_call: .; cdr3_length: 13; j_call: TRBJ2-1; v_call: TRBV6-1; clone_size: .; cdr3_aa: CASRSGAYNEQFF; cdr3_nt: TGTGCCAGCAGGTCCGGGGCATACAATGAGCAGTTCTTC
d_call: TRBD1; cdr3_length: 13; j_call: TRBJ1-2; v_call: TRBV10-3; clone_size: .; cdr3_aa: CAISGPGQGLWTF; cdr3_nt: TGTGCCATCAGTGGGCCAGGACAGGGGCTATGGACCTTC
d_call: TRBD2; cdr3_length: 18; j_call: TRBJ2-2; v_call: TRBV7-2; clone_size: few; cdr3_aa: CASSLSTRGRGRTGELFF; cdr3_nt: TGTGCCAGCAGCTTATCGACGCGCGGGAGAGGACGGACCGGGGAGCTGTTTTTT
d_call: TRBD1; cdr3_length: 15; j_call: TRBJ1-2; v_call: TRBV5-1; clone_size: .; cdr3_aa: CASSAGTGRGYGYTF; cdr3_nt: TGCGCCAGCAGCGCTGGGACAGGGAGAGGCTATGGCTACACCTTC
d_call: .; cdr3_length: 16; j_call: TRBJ2-1; v_call: TRBV9; clone_size: .; cdr3_aa: CASSVGVAGKYNEQFF; cdr3_nt: TGTGCCAGCAGCGTAGGGGTTGCGGGAAAGTACAATGAGCAGTTCTTC
d_call: .; cdr3_length: 15; j_call: TRBJ1-2; v_call: TRBV4-1; clone_size: few; cdr3_aa: CASSRRDTDFYGYTF; cdr3_nt: TGCGCCAGCAGCCGCCGGGACACCGACTTCTATGGCTACACCTTC
d_call: .; cdr3_length: 12; j_call: TRBJ2-7; v_call: TRBV21-1; clone_size: few; cdr3_aa: CASSKDGGEQYF; cdr3_nt: TGTGCCAGCAGCAAAGATGGGGGCGAGCAGTACTTC
d_call: .; cdr3_length: 15; j_call: TRBJ2-5; v_call: TRBV6-5; clone_size: .; cdr3_aa: CASSYLGGAKETQYF; cdr3_nt: TGTGCCAGCAGTTACTTGGGGGGGGCCAAAGAGACCCAGTACTTC
d_call: .; cdr3_length: 13; j_call: TRBJ2-5; v_call: TRBV25-1; clone_size: .; cdr3_aa: CASSEWSGETQYF; cdr3_nt: TGTGCCAGCAGTGAATGGTCAGGGGAGACCCAGTACTTC
d_call: .; cdr3_length: 11; j_call: TRBJ1-2; v_call: TRBV20-1; clone_size: .; cdr3_aa: CSAFGGYGYTF; cdr3_nt: TGCAGTGCATTCGGGGGCTATGGCTACACCTTC
d_call: .; cdr3_length: 16; j_call: TRBJ1-2; v_call: TRBV5-5; clone_size: few; cdr3_aa: CASSLLNLGLQESYTF; cdr3_nt: TGTGCCAGCAGCTTGCTAAACCTCGGTCTACAAGAAAGCTACACCTTC
d_call: .; cdr3_length: 14; j_call: TRBJ2-7; v_call: TRBV7-2; clone_size: .; cdr3_aa: CASSLGGPLAQQYF; cdr3_nt: TGTGCCAGCAGCTTGGGGGGACCTCTCGCCCAGCAGTACTTC
d_call: .; cdr3_length: 12; j_call: TRBJ1-1; v_call: TRBV29-1; clone_size: few; cdr3_aa: CSVQLMNTEAFF; cdr3_nt: TGCAGCGTACAACTTATGAACACTGAAGCTTTCTTT
d_call: .; cdr3_length: 14; j_call: TRBJ1-1; v_call: TRBV11-2; clone_size: .; cdr3_aa: CASSLDRTTGEAFF; cdr3_nt: TGTGCCAGCAGCTTAGACCGGACAACAGGTGAAGCTTTCTTT
d_call: TRBD2; cdr3_length: 13; j_call: TRBJ2-1; v_call: TRBV30; clone_size: .; cdr3_aa: CAWSVLGGTEQFF; cdr3_nt: TGTGCCTGGAGTGTACTGGGAGGGACGGAGCAGTTCTTC
d_call: TRBD2; cdr3_length: 13; j_call: TRBJ2-3; v_call: TRBV4-1; clone_size: .; cdr3_aa: CATAGGPGDTQYF; cdr3_nt: TGCGCCACTGCGGGGGGGCCGGGAGATACGCAGTATTTT
d_call: .; cdr3_length: 14; j_call: TRBJ2-5; v_call: TRBV5-5; clone_size: .; cdr3_aa: CASSLWTSQETQYF; cdr3_nt: TGTGCCAGCAGCTTGTGGACATCACAAGAGACCCAGTACTTC
d_call: .; cdr3_length: 13; j_call: TRBJ2-1; v_call: TRBV12-3/TRBV12-4; clone_size: .; cdr3_aa: CASSFGLAYEQFF; cdr3_nt: TGTGCCAGCAGTTTTGGGCTAGCGTATGAGCAGTTCTTC
d_call: TRBD2; cdr3_length: 15; j_call: TRBJ2-1; v_call: TRBV5-4; clone_size: .; cdr3_aa: CASSVSGGRDNEQFF; cdr3_nt: TGTGCCAGCAGCGTTAGCGGGGGCCGAGACAATGAGCAGTTCTTC
d_call: .; cdr3_length: 11; j_call: TRBJ2-2; v_call: TRBV29-1; clone_size: many; cdr3_aa: CSVEDTGELFF; cdr3_nt: TGCAGCGTTGAGGACACCGGGGAGCTGTTTTTT
d_call: .; cdr3_length: 14; j_call: TRBJ1-1; v_call: TRBV11-3; clone_size: few; cdr3_aa: CASSSWSDGTEAFF; cdr3_nt: TGTGCCAGCAGCTCCTGGTCGGACGGCACTGAAGCTTTCTTT
d_call: .; cdr3_length: 17; j_call: TRBJ1-1; v_call: TRBV6-2/TRBV6-3; clone_size: .; cdr3_aa: CASSYLEQLGGYTEAFF; cdr3_nt: TGTGCCAGCAGTTACCTCGAGCAGCTCGGGGGTTACACTGAAGCTTTCTTT
d_call: TRBD1; cdr3_length: 15; j_call: TRBJ1-2; v_call: TRBV27; clone_size: .; cdr3_aa: CASSLSWTGIYGYTF; cdr3_nt: TGTGCCAGCAGTTTATCGTGGACAGGGATCTATGGCTACACCTTC
d_call: .; cdr3_length: 16; j_call: TRBJ1-1; v_call: TRBV24-1; clone_size: .; cdr3_aa: CATSDFPSGRDTEAFF; cdr3_nt: TGTGCCACCAGTGATTTCCCCTCGGGTCGGGACACTGAAGCTTTCTTT
d_call: TRBD2; cdr3_length: 15; j_call: TRBJ2-2; v_call: TRBV7-2; clone_size: few; cdr3_aa: CASSRGGNTAGELFF; cdr3_nt: TGTGCCAGCAGCCGGGGAGGGAATACTGCCGGGGAGCTGTTTTTT
d_call: .; cdr3_length: 15; j_call: TRBJ2-3; v_call: TRBV5-1; clone_size: few; cdr3_aa: CASSPDSTSTDTQYF; cdr3_nt: TGCGCCAGCAGCCCGGATTCGACTAGCACAGATACGCAGTATTTT
d_call: TRBD1; cdr3_length: 15; j_call: TRBJ2-1; v_call: TRBV29-1; clone_size: .; cdr3_aa: CSVRGRDRAYNEQFF; cdr3_nt: TGCAGCGTTCGCGGTAGGGACAGGGCCTACAATGAGCAGTTCTTC
d_call: TRBD2; cdr3_length: 15; j_call: TRBJ2-1; v_call: TRBV5-1; clone_size: few; cdr3_aa: CASSQGEWEGNEQFF; cdr3_nt: TGCGCCAGCAGCCAAGGGGAGTGGGAGGGCAATGAGCAGTTCTTC
d_call: .; cdr3_length: 17; j_call: TRBJ1-1; v_call: TRBV5-5; clone_size: .; cdr3_aa: CASSLGVRDFRGGEAFF; cdr3_nt: TGTGCCAGCAGCTTGGGGGTACGGGACTTCCGTGGAGGTGAAGCTTTCTTT
d_call: TRBD2; cdr3_length: 14; j_call: TRBJ2-3; v_call: TRBV12-3/TRBV12-4; clone_size: .; cdr3_aa: CASKTSGLTDTQYF; cdr3_nt: TGTGCCAGCAAGACTAGCGGGCTGACAGATACGCAGTATTTT
d_call: .; cdr3_length: 13; j_call: TRBJ2-3; v_call: TRBV24-1; clone_size: .; cdr3_aa: CATGDGGTDTQYF; cdr3_nt: TGTGCCACCGGGGACGGGGGCACAGATACGCAGTATTTT
d_call: .; cdr3_length: 13; j_call: TRBJ2-3; v_call: TRBV5-6; clone_size: .; cdr3_aa: CASSTTRTDTQYF; cdr3_nt: TGTGCCAGCAGCACCACGCGAACAGATACGCAGTATTTT
d_call: .; cdr3_length: 15; j_call: TRBJ2-5; v_call: TRBV24-1; clone_size: .; cdr3_aa: CATSDARGRGETQYF; cdr3_nt: TGTGCCACCAGTGATGCTCGAGGTAGAGGAGAGACCCAGTACTTC
d_call: .; cdr3_length: 14; j_call: TRBJ1-6; v_call: TRBV7-3; clone_size: .; cdr3_aa: CASSPRGRNSPLHF; cdr3_nt: TGTGCCAGCAGCCCTCGGGGGAGGAATTCACCCCTCCACTTT
d_call: .; cdr3_length: 16; j_call: TRBJ2-7; v_call: TRBV5-5; clone_size: many; cdr3_aa: CASSLSLGFFSYEQYF; cdr3_nt: TGTGCCAGCAGCTTGAGTCTGGGGTTCTTTAGCTACGAGCAGTACTTC
d_call: .; cdr3_length: 11; j_call: TRBJ2-4; v_call: TRBV20-1; clone_size: .; cdr3_aa: CSAPAQVIQYF; cdr3_nt: TGCAGTGCTCCGGCGCAAGTCATTCAGTACTTC
d_call: .; cdr3_length: 13; j_call: TRBJ1-2; v_call: TRBV6-6; clone_size: few; cdr3_aa: CASSYGAGRGYTF; cdr3_nt: TGTGCCAGCAGTTACGGGGCGGGACGAGGCTACACCTTC